This TCR beta chain was sequenced during a study of glioma-infiltrating T cells after dendritic cell vaccination. The assay was immunoSEQ multiplex PCR, and TCRdb's table has in-frame clones only and misses some. The sample yields tens of thousands of clones, about 80% seen once. Germline-derived CDR1 and CDR2 are LNHDA and SQIVND (reference sequence). V was clipped by 5 bases and J by 7 bases; unmatched bases: 8. The CDR3 runs to 15 residues. The V gene is TRBV19, the J gene TRBJ1-2; 12 positions match TRBD1. Sequencing was performed on blood, taken before dendritic cell vaccination. The sequence came from a human donor with glioblastoma. The DNA for the CDR3 is TGTGCCAGTAGTGTACCGGGACAGGGGGCACTTGGCTACACCTTC. Encoded protein: CASSVPGQGALGYTF. The whole variable domain, remainder taken from reference TRBV19 and TRBJ1-2, is DGGITQSPKYLFRKEGQNVTLSCEQNLNHDAMYWYRQDPGQGLRLIYYSQIVNDFQKGDIAEGYSVSREKKESFPLTVTSAQKNPTAFYLCASSVPGQGALGYTFGSGTRLTVV.